The clone carrying this TCR beta chain was detected many times. Its antigen is unidentified. Germline assignment: CDR1 SGHAT and CDR2 FQNNGV. This CDR3 comprises 19 residues. V gave up 5 bases and J gave up 4 bases; unmatched junction bases: 16. Amplification yielded TCR beta CDR3 regions, with RNA transcripts as the source. The HTBI primer set was used in a first-round RT-PCR of the TCR CDR3. TCRdb itself ran the multiplex PCR reads through MiXCR, one entry per CDR3 protein. The table includes 250,000 to 300,000 distinct CDR3 sequences, roughly 19% detected once. The sample belongs to a study of T cells in Graves' hyperthyroidism and ophthalmopathy. Background on the study: Sampling of peripheral blood happened at initial diagnosis, prior to any treatment. Points from the study as a whole: Clonotypes that were expanded in thyroid above 0.001 mostly appeared in blood too. Onset of ophthalmopathy came a median roughly 6.9 months after the model predicted it.

Each ophthalmopathy patient scored at least 3 on the Clinical Activity Score and at least 4 on NOSPECS grade, with duration under 3 months. The rearrangement links TRBV11-2 to TRBJ2-1; 11 bases are a match to TRBD2. Sequencing was carried out using blood. The sequence was collected from a man aged 50-60 years with Graves' ophthalmopathy. The CDR3: CASSPQPLLAGGGYNEQFF. CDR3 bases: TGTGCCAGCAGCCCACAGCCCCTCTTAGCGGGAGGGGGATACAATGAGCAGTTCTTC.